These 26 T cell receptor beta chains share one sample of origin, sequenced in a study of Ad26.COV2.S vaccination and SARS-CoV-2 variants. The sample's treatment: roughly 20 received Ad26.COV2.S at low or high dose, single or two shots; about 5 received placebo; per-sample allocation not given. All samples were drawn on day 63, counting from the first vaccine or placebo injection. Produced via immunoSEQ multiplex PCR; TCRdb's table is partial and in-frame only. This table has some 410,000 clones, roughly 90% appearing once. The input for sequencing was peripheral blood, taken in a trial of Ad26.COV2.S vaccine versus placebo. The receptors were gathered from a person between 18 and 59 years old who received the Ad26.COV2.S COVID-19 vaccine or a placebo.

V is TRBV7-2 and J is TRBJ2-4, with a tentative D call TRBD2 (7 bases). Trimming shortened V by 1 base and J by 1 base, and 11 bases separated the two germline ends. Germline V gives CDR1 SGHTA, CDR2 FQGNSA. This CDR3 is 16 amino acids long. CDR3 amino acids: CASSLEGGPAKNIQYF. The CDR3 DNA follows: TGTGCCAGCAGCTTAGAGGGGGGGCCGGCCAAAAACATTCAGTACTTC.

This chain connects TRBV5-1 to TRBJ1-4; D ambiguous. The CDR3 length is 14 residues. Trimming pared 0 bases from V and 8 bases from J, leaving 11 bases between. Germline V gene lookup returns CDR1 SGHRS and CDR2 YFSETQ. Written as DNA, the CDR3 is TGCGCCAGCAGCTTGGCAAATGACGCAGAAAAACTGTTTTTT. It specifies CASSLANDAEKLFF.

The CDR3 nucleotides read TGTGCCAGCATCTGTGGACGGGGGGCGAACACCGGGGAGCTGTTTTTT. This gives the protein CASICGRGANTGELFF. The chain joins TRBV21-1 to TRBJ2-2; the table's D call, TRBD2, was not checked against the DNA. TRBV21-1 is shown as a pseudogene. The CDR3 totals 16 residues.

The chain uses TRBV4-3 and TRBJ1-4; D not resolved. The CDR3 is made up of 15 amino acids. The V and J ends lost 2 bases and 5 bases respectively, with 12 bases between them. Germline lookup yields CDR1 LGHNA and CDR2 YSLEER. The CDR3 reads CASSQTRAVNEKLFF. In nucleotides, the CDR3 is TGCGCCAGCAGCCAAACTAGGGCGGTAAATGAAAAACTGTTTTTT.

The rearrangement links TRBV5-1 to TRBJ2-3; TRBD1 matches at 10 bases. The CDR3 totals 15 residues. CDR1 SGHRS and CDR2 YFSETQ come from the germline V gene. V lost 4 bases, J lost 4 bases, and 6 bases stayed unmatched. This CDR3 is CASSPGTGVSDTQYF. The CDR3 DNA reads as TGCGCCAGCAGCCCCGGGACAGGGGTTTCAGATACGCAGTATTTT.

The chain links TRBV18 to TRBJ2-4; 8 bases map to TRBD1. The J segment lost 14 bases and the V segment lost 4 bases, leaving 10 bases of the junction unmatched. The CDR3 totals 13 residues. Germline CDR1 KGHSH, CDR2 LQKENI. In nucleotides, the CDR3 is TGTGCCAGCTCACAGAATGGACAGGGAGGAGAGTACTTC. Translated, it gives CASSQNGQGGEYF.

J is TRBJ1-5 and V is TRBV5-6; D gene uncertain. Deletions cut 0 bases from V and 3 bases from J, with 10 bases between. CDR1 is SGHDT and CDR2 is YYEEEE in the germline V gene. The CDR3 consists of 15 residues. The CDR3 loop is CASSLVGVPNQPQHF. The CDR3 DNA follows: TGTGCCAGCAGCTTGGTCGGGGTTCCCAATCAGCCCCAGCATTTT.

CDR3 bases: TGTGCCAGCAGCTTAATGGGGTTGTCAGGGTCGGGGACTGAAGCTTTCTTT. Translation: CASSLMGLSGSGTEAFF. V is TRBV13 and J is TRBJ1-1; a possible D gene is TRBD1 (5 bases). Germline CDR1 reads PRHDT; CDR2 reads FYEKMQ (reference sequence). CDR3 length equals 17 residues. The V end lost 2 bases, the J end lost 5 bases, and 21 bases lay between the germline ends.

The chain combines TRBV7-6 with TRBJ1-1; 7 positions agree with TRBD1. Trimming took 2 bases from V and 6 from J; bases not matched to a gene: 12. From germline, CDR1 is SGHVS and CDR2 FNYEAQ. CDR3 length equals 16 residues. The CDR3 loop reads CASSLYPGQREAEAFF. The CDR3 DNA reads as TGTGCCAGCAGCTTATACCCGGGACAGAGAGAGGCTGAAGCTTTCTTT.

CDR3 nucleotide sequence: TGTGCCAGCAGCTTGGTACTAGCGGGGGGCACAGATACGCAGTATTTT. This codes for CASSLVLAGGTDTQYF. The chain uses TRBV5-8 and TRBJ2-3, with 11 bases identical to TRBD2. This CDR3 region has 16 residues. Germline trimming cut 0 bases from V and 1 base from J; bases unmatched to any gene: 1. Germline lookup yields CDR1 SGHTS and CDR2 YDEGEE. Drawing the rest from reference TRBV5-8 and TRBJ2-3, the complete variable domain is EAGVTQSPTHLIKTRGQQATLRCSPISGHTSVYWYQQALGLGLQFLLWYDEGEERNRGNFPPRFSGRQFPNYSSELNVNALELEDSALYLCASSLVLAGGTDTQYFGPGTRLTVL.

The chain combines TRBV19 with TRBJ2-1, with D unclear. V lost 4 bases to trimming and J lost 6 bases, with 16 bases between them. The CDR3 has 15 amino acids. CDR1 is LNHDA and CDR2 is SQIVND in the germline V gene (reference sequence). CDR3 coding DNA: TGTGCCAGTAGTACCGACCGGTTTTCTGGCAATGAGCAGTTCTTC. Protein: CASSTDRFSGNEQFF. The full variable domain, completed using reference TRBV19 and TRBJ2-1, is DGGITQSPKYLFRKEGQNVTLSCEQNLNHDAMYWYRQDPGQGLRLIYYSQIVNDFQKGDIAEGYSVSREKKESFPLTVTSAQKNPTAFYLCASSTDRFSGNEQFFGPGTRLTVL.

This chain joins TRBV9 and TRBJ1-1, with a possible D match to TRBD1 (6 bases). The CDR3 contains 15 residues. V dropped 3 bases and J dropped 0 bases, with 12 bases sitting between them. The germline CDR1 and CDR2 sequences are SGDLS and YYNGEE. CDR3 in amino acids: CASSAHREMNTEAFF. CDR3 nucleotide sequence: TGTGCCAGCAGCGCTCACAGGGAGATGAACACTGAAGCTTTCTTT.

The V call is TRBV5-1, the J call TRBJ1-5; 9 bases align to TRBD1. Germline lookup yields CDR1 SGHRS and CDR2 YFSETQ. This CDR3 is 16 amino acids long. Trimming removed 0 bases from V and 4 bases from J; junction bases left unmatched: 5. CDR3 sequence: CASSLAGDRDNQPQHF. The CDR3 DNA follows: TGCGCCAGCAGCTTGGCCGGGGACAGGGATAATCAGCCCCAGCATTTT.

The rearrangement joins TRBV27 to TRBJ2-4; D gene ambiguous. Trimming cost V 2 bases and J 8 bases, with 10 bases left between them. This CDR3 spans 13 amino acids. Germline V CDR1 and CDR2: MNHEY, SMNVEV (reference sequence). The CDR3 spells CASSLRMDHIQYF. The CDR3 nucleotides read TGTGCCAGCAGTTTAAGGATGGATCACATTCAGTACTTC.

V and J are TRBV27 and TRBJ2-7; D tentatively reads TRBD1 or TRBD2 (5 bases each). Germline CDR1 and CDR2: MNHEY and SMNVEV (reference sequence). The CDR3 has 14 residues. V lost 4 bases to trimming and J lost 0 bases, with 10 bases between them. In DNA, the CDR3 is TGTGCCAGCAGTTCGGCAGGGAGCTCCTACGAGCAGTACTTC. Translated, it gives CASSSAGSSYEQYF.

The chain carries TRBV6-2 or TRBV6-3 and TRBJ2-3; possibly TRBD1 for D (5 bases). The CDR3 is made up of 15 amino acids. Germline-derived CDR1 and CDR2 are MNHEY and SVGEGT. V dropped 5 bases and J dropped 0 bases, with 12 bases sitting between them. In nucleotides, the CDR3 is TGTGCCAGCAGTCACCCAGCAGGGAGCACAGATACGCAGTATTTT. Translated, it gives CASSHPAGSTDTQYF.

About this clone: Other nucleotide sequences from this sample produce the same CDR3. The chain joins TRBV5-8 to TRBJ1-2; D gene unclear. This CDR3 spans 11 amino acids. V shed 2 bases and J shed 5 bases, with 4 bases lying between them. Per germline, CDR1 SGHTS and CDR2 YDEGEE. CDR3 sequence: CASSLGYGYTF. CDR3 bases: TGTGCCAGCAGCTTAGGTTATGGCTACACCTTC.

In this sample, this clone turned up a few times. This chain joins TRBV5-4 and TRBJ2-7, with 11 bases that match TRBD1. The CDR3 totals 15 residues. After removal of 2 bases from V and 1 base from J, the junction contained 2 bases not matched to a gene. Germline V gives CDR1 SGHNT, CDR2 YYREEE (reference sequence). The CDR3 DNA reads as TGTGCCAGCAGCTTAGGGACAGGGGGTTCCTACGAGCAGTACTTC. Its protein product is CASSLGTGGSYEQYF.

The V call is TRBV27, the J call TRBJ1-2; maybe TRBD1 (5 bases). The CDR3 covers 14 residues. Germline V gives CDR1 MNHEY, CDR2 SMNVEV (reference sequence). V lost 3 bases and J 5 bases, leaving 13 bases between the germline ends. The CDR3, as DNA: TGTGCCAGCAGTTTCGGGGGGGTTCGTTATGGCTACACCTTC. Protein: CASSFGGVRYGYTF.

The rearrangement joins TRBV6-5 to TRBJ1-4, with 7 bases lining up with TRBD1. V shed 7 bases, J shed 6 bases, and the junction held 8 bases outside the gene matches. The germline V gene encodes CDR1 MNHEY and CDR2 SVGAGI. CDR3 length: 14 residues. CDR3 in DNA: TGTGCCAGCACTTATCGAGGGGGCGATGAAAAACTGTTTTTT. Protein product: CASTYRGGDEKLFF.

The CDR3 loop is CASSDGAVYEQYF. Written as DNA, the CDR3 is TGTGCCAGCAGTGATGGGGCTGTCTACGAGCAGTACTTC. This chain links TRBV25-1 with TRBJ2-7; D might be TRBD1 (5 bases). The germline V and J ends were trimmed by 3 bases and 3 bases, with 9 bases remaining between them. CDR1 MGHDK and CDR2 SYGVNS come from the germline V gene. This CDR3 region has 13 residues.

The V and J genes are TRBV18 and TRBJ1-1; a possible D gene is TRBD1 (5 bases). The CDR3 loop spans 14 amino acids. Germline V CDR1 and CDR2: KGHSH, LQKENI. Trimming removed 7 bases from V and 0 bases from J, with 12 bases in between. Here the CDR3 DNA reads TGTGCCAGCTTCGAGGGGTCGATGAACACTGAAGCTTTCTTT. This codes for CASFEGSMNTEAFF.

The chain is built from TRBV5-6 and TRBJ2-7; 9 bases fit TRBD1. The CDR3 extends over 15 amino acids. CDR1 and CDR2 (germline): SGHDT, YYEEEE. V trimming: 4 bases; J trimming: 3 bases; junction bases outside the gene matches: 8. The CDR3 is CASSQEQGAYYEQYF. The CDR3, as DNA: TGTGCCAGCAGCCAGGAACAGGGGGCTTACTACGAGCAGTACTTC.

In this sample, this clone turned up once. This chain links TRBV14 with TRBJ2-2; D uncertain. Looked up from germline, CDR1 is SGHDN and CDR2 is FVKESK. Trimming stripped 2 bases from V and 2 bases from J, with 6 bases between. CDR3 length: 14 residues. CDR3 nucleotides: TGTGCCAGCAGCCAATGGGTCAACACCGGGGAGCTGTTTTTT. As protein: CASSQWVNTGELFF.

V and J are TRBV11-2 and TRBJ1-2, with unresolved D. The germline CDR1 and CDR2 sequences are SGHAT and FQNNGV. This CDR3 has 13 amino acids. Trimming removed 6 bases at V and 8 bases at J, with 16 bases between. The CDR3 bases are TGTGCCAGCAGTCTAGAAGGGTTGGGGGGCTACACCTTC. Its translation is CASSLEGLGGYTF.

This clone was seen just once. The chain recombines TRBV5-4 with TRBJ2-2, with 8 bases fitting TRBD1. In germline, CDR1 is SGHNT, CDR2 YYREEE (reference sequence). V shed 2 bases, J shed 6 bases, and the junction held 3 bases outside the gene matches. The CDR3 runs 14 residues. The CDR3 protein is CASSFWTGSGELFF. CDR3 bases: TGTGCCAGCAGCTTTTGGACAGGGTCCGGGGAGCTGTTTTTT.